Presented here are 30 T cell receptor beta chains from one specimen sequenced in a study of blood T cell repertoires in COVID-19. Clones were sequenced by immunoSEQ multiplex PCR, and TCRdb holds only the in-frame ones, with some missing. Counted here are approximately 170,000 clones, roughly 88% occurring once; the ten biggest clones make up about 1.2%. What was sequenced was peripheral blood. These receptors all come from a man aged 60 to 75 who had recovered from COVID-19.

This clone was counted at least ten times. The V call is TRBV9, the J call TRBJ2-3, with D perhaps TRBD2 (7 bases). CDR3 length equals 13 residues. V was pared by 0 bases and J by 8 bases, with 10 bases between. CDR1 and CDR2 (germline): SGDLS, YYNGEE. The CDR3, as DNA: TGTGCCAGCAGCGTAGAGGGGGGGCCTACGCAGTATTTT. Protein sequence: CASSVEGGPTQYF.

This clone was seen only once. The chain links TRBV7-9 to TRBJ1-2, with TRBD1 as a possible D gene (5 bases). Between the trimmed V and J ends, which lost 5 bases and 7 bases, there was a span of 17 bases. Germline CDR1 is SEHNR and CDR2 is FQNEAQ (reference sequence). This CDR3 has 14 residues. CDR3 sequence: CASSLYTTVAGYTF. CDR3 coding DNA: TGTGCCAGCAGCCTATACACGACAGTTGCTGGCTACACCTTC.

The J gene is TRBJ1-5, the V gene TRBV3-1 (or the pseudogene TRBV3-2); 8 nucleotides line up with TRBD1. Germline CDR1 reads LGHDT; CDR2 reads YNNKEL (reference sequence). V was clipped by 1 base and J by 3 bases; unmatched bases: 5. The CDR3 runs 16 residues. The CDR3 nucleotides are TGTGCCAGCAGCCAAGCCCGGGACAGGATCAATCAGCCCCAGCATTTT. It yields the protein CASSQARDRINQPQHF.

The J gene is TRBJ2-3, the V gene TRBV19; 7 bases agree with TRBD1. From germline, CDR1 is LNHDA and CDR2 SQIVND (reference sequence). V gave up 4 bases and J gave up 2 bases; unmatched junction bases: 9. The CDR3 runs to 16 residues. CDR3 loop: CASSTGQELFTDTQYF. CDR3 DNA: TGTGCCAGTAGTACCGGACAGGAACTCTTCACAGATACGCAGTATTTT.

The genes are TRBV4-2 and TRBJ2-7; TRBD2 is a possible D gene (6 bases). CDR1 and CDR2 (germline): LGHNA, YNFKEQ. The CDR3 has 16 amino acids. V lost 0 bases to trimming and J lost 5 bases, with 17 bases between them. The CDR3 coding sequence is TGTGCCAGCAGCCAAGAGATAACAGCGGGTGGGGACGAGCAGTACTTC. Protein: CASSQEITAGGDEQYF.

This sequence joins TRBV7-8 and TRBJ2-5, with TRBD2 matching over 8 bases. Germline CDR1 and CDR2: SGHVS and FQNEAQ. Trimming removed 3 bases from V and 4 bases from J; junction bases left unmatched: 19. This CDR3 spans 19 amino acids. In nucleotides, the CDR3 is TGTGCCAGCAGCTTTGGGATTAGCGGGGTCGATATAATTGGAGAGACCCAGTACTTC. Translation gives CASSFGISGVDIIGETQYF.

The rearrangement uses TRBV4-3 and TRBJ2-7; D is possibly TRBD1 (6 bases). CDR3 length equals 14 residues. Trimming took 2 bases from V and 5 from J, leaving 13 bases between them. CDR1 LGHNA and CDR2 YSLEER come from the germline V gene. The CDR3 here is CASSQLTGYDEQYF. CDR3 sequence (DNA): TGCGCCAGCAGCCAATTGACAGGTTATGACGAGCAGTACTTC.

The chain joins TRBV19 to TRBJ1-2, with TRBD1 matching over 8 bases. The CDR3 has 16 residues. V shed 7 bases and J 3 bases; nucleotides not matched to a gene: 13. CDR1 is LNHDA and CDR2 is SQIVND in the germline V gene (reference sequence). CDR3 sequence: CASMDRMGTGHYGYTF. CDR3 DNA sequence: TGTGCCAGTATGGATCGGATGGGGACAGGACACTATGGCTACACCTTC. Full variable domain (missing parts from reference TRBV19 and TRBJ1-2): DGGITQSPKYLFRKEGQNVTLSCEQNLNHDAMYWYRQDPGQGLRLIYYSQIVNDFQKGDIAEGYSVSREKKESFPLTVTSAQKNPTAFYLCASMDRMGTGHYGYTFGSGTRLTVV.

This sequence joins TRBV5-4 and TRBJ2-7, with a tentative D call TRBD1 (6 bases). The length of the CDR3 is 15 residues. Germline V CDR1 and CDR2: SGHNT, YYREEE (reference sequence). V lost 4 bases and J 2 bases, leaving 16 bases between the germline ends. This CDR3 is CASSNPRQATYEQYF. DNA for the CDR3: TGTGCCAGCAGCAACCCTCGACAGGCCACCTACGAGCAGTACTTC.

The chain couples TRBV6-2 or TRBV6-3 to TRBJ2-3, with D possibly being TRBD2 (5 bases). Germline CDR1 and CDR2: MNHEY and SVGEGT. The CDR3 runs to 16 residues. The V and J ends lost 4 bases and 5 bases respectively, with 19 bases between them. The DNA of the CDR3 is TGTGCCAGCAGTTCTGGGTTGTTCCTAGCCCGAGATACGCAGTATTTT. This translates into CASSSGLFLARDTQYF.

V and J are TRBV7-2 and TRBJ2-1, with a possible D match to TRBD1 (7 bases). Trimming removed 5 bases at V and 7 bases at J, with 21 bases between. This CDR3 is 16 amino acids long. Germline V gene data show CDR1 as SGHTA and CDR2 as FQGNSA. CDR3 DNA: TGTGCCAGCAGCCGGAACGCAGGGGGGCTCGGGAATGAGCAGTTCTTC. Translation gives CASSRNAGGLGNEQFF.

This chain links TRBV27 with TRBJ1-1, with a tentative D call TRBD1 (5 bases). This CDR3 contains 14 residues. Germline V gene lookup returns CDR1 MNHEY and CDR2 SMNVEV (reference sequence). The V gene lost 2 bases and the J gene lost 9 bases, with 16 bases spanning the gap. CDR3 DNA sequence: TGTGCCAGCAGTTTACGCTCCCAAGGGGCTAAAGCTTTCTTT. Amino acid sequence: CASSLRSQGAKAFF.

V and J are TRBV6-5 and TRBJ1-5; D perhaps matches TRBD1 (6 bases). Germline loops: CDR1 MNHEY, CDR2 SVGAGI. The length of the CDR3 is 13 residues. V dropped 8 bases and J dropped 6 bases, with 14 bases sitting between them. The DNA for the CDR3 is TGTGCCAGCCAGGGGAGGGCGGGTCAGCCCCAGCATTTT. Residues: CASQGRAGQPQHF.

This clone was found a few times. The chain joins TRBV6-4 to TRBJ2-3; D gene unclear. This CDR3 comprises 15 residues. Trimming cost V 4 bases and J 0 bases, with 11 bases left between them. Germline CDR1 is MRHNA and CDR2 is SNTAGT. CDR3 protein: CASSARGASTDTQYF. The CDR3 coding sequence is TGTGCCAGCAGTGCCCGAGGCGCTAGCACAGATACGCAGTATTTT.

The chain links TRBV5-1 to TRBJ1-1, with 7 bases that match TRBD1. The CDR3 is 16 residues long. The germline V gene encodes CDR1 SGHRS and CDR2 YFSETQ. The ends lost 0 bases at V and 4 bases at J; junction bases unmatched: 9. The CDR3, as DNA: TGCGCCAGCAGCTTGGTCCTTGACAGGGTGGCCACTGAAGCTTTCTTT. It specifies CASSLVLDRVATEAFF.

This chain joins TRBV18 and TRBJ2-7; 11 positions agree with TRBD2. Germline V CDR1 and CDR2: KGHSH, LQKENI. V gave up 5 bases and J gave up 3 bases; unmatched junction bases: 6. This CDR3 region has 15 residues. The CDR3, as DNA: TGTGCCAGCTCATCTAGCGGGGGGTTCGTCTACGAGCAGTACTTC. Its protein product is CASSSSGGFVYEQYF.

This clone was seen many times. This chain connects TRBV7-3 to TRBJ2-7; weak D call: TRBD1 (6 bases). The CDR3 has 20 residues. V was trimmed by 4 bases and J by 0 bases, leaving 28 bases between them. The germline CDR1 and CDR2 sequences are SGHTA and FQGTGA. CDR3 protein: CASSSSSNPGHRLSSYEQYF. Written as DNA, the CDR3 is TGTGCCAGCAGCTCCTCCTCGAACCCGGGACACCGCCTTAGCTCCTACGAGCAGTACTTC.

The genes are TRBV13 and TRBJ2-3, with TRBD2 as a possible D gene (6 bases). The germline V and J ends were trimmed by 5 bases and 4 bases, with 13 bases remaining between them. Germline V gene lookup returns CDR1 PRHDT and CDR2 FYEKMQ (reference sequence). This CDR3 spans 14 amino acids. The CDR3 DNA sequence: TGTGCCAGCAGCAACCGGAGGGGTCCAGATACGCAGTATTTT. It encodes CASSNRRGPDTQYF.

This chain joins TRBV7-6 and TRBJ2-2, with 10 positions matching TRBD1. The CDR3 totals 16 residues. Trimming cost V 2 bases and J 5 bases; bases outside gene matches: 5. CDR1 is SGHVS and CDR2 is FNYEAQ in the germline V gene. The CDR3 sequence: CASSLWTGGQTGELFF. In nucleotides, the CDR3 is TGTGCCAGCAGCTTATGGACAGGGGGTCAAACCGGGGAGCTGTTTTTT. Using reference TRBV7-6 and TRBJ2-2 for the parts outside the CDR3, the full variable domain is GAGVSQSPRYKVTKRGQDVALRCDPISGHVSLYWYRQALGQGPEFLTYFNYEAQQDKSGLPNDRFSAERPEGSISTLTIQRTEQRDSAMYRCASSLWTGGQTGELFFGEGSRLTVL.

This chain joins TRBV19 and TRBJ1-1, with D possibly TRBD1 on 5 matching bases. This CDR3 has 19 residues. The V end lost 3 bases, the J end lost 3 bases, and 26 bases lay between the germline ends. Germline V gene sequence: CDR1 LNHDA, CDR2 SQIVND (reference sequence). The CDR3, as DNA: TGTGCCAGTAGTATTCGGGGGTCAGGGAGAATCCGGTCGGACACTGAAGCTTTCTTT. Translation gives CASSIRGSGRIRSDTEAFF.

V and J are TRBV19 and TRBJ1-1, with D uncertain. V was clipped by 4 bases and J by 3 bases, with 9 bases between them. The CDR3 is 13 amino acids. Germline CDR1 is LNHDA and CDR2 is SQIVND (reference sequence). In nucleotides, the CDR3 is TGTGCCAGTAGTACCACTGCGGACACTGAAGCTTTCTTT. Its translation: CASSTTADTEAFF. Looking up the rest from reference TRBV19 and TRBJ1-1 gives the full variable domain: DGGITQSPKYLFRKEGQNVTLSCEQNLNHDAMYWYRQDPGQGLRLIYYSQIVNDFQKGDIAEGYSVSREKKESFPLTVTSAQKNPTAFYLCASSTTADTEAFFGQGTRLTVV.

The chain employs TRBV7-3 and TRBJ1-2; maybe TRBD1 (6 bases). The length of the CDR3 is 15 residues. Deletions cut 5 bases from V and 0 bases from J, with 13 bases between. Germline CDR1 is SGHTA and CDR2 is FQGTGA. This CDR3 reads CASSPNRDTNYGYTF. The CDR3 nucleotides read TGTGCCAGCAGCCCCAACCGGGACACTAACTATGGCTACACCTTC.

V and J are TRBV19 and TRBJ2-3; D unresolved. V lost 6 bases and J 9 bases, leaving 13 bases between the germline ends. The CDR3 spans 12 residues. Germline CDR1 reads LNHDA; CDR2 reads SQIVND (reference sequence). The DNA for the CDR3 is TGTGCCAGTAGCACTTCCGAGCCGACGCAGTATTTT. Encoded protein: CASSTSEPTQYF.

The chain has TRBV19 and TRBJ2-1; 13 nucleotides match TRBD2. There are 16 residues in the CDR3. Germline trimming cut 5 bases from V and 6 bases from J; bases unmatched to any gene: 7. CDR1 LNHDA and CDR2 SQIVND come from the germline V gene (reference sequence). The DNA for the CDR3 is TGTGCCAGTAGTGCACAACTAGCGGGGGGGGCCAATGAGCAGTTCTTC. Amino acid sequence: CASSAQLAGGANEQFF.

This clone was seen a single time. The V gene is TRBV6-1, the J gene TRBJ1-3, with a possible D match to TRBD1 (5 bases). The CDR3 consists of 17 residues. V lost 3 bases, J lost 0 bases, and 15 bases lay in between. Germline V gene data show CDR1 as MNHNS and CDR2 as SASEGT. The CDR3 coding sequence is TGTGCCAGCAGTGATAGACAGTTAATCAGCTCTGGAAACACCATATATTTT. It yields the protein CASSDRQLISSGNTIYF.

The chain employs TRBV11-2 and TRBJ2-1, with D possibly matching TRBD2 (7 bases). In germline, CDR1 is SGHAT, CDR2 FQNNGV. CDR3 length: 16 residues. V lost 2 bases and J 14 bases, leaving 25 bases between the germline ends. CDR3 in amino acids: CASSLSVGGGRNEKFF. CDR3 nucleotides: TGTGCCAGCAGCTTATCGGTAGGGGGGGGCAGGAACGAGAAGTTCTTC. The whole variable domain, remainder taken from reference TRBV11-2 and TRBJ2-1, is EAGVAQSPRYKIIEKRQSVAFWCNPISGHATLYWYQQILGQGPKLLIQFQNNGVVDDSQLPKDRFSAERLKGVDSTLKIQPAKLEDSAVYLCASSLSVGGGRNEKFFGPGTRLTVL.

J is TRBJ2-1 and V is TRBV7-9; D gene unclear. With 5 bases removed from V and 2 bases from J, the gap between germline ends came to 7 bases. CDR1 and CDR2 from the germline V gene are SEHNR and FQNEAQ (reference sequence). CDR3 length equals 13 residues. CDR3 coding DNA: TGTGCCAGCAGCGGTGAGCCCTACAATGAGCAGTTCTTC. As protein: CASSGEPYNEQFF.

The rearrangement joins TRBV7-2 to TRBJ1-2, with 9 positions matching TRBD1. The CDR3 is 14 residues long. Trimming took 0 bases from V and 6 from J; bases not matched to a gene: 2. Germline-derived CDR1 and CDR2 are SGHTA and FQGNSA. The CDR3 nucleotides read TGTGCCAGCAGCTTAGCCGGGACAGGGAATGGCTACACCTTC. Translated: CASSLAGTGNGYTF.

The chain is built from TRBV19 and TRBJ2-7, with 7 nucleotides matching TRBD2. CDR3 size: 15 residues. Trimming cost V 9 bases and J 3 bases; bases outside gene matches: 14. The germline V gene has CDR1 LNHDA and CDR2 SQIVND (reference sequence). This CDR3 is CASREDQKNIYEQYF. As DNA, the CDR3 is TGTGCCAGCCGGGAGGACCAAAAAAATATCTACGAGCAGTACTTC.

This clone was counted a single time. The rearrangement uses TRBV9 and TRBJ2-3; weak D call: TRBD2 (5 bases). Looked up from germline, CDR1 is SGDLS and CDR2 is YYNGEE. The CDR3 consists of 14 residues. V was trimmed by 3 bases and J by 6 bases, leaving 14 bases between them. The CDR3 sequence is CASSGGSAVDTQYF. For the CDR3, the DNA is TGTGCCAGCAGCGGTGGGAGTGCTGTGGATACGCAGTATTTT.